These T cell receptor beta chains were read from a single sample in a study of blood T cell repertoires in COVID-19. The protocol was immunoSEQ multiplex PCR, while the TCRdb copy is restricted to in-frame clones and leaves out a portion. This sample yields approximately 300,000 clones, of which around 83% are seen a single time; roughly 1.3% belongs to the top ten. Source material: peripheral blood. These receptors originate from a woman between 45 and 65 years old with acute or convalescent COVID-19. Each CDR3 is given with its conserved first and last residue. The D gene is left open where the match is weak. Rows may omit the clone size; those that give it use once, few, many or a size class.

d_call clone_size j_call v_call cdr3_nt cdr3_aa
. few TRBJ1-1 TRBV24-1 TGTGCCACCAGTGACGGACAGAAAGCTTTCTTT CATSDGQKAFF
TRBD1 . TRBJ2-6 TRBV29-1 TGCAGCGTTTCGACAGGGGCTGGGGCCAACGTCCTGACTTTC CSVSTGAGANVLTF
TRBD1 . TRBJ1-2 TRBV5-6 TGTGCCAGCAGAAAACAGGGGGCGGATGGCTATGGCTACACCTTC CASRKQGADGYGYTF
. . TRBJ2-4 TRBV18 TGTGCCAGCTCACTAAGAAGGACAGAAAACATTCAGTACTTC CASSLRRTENIQYF
TRBD2 . TRBJ2-1 TRBV9 TGTGCCACCGCTCCGGGACTAGGAGGGGATGAGCAGTTCTTC CATAPGLGGDEQFF
. . TRBJ2-7 TRBV7-8 TGTGCCAGCAGCTTAGGACAGGCCTTCTACGAGCAGTACTTC CASSLGQAFYEQYF
. . TRBJ1-4 TRBV3-1/TRBV3-2 TGTGCCAGCAGCCCGGGGGGGGCGGGTGAAAAACTGTTTTTT CASSPGGAGEKLFF
TRBD1 few TRBJ1-1 TRBV6-5 TGTGCCAGCAGTTACAGGGACAGCACTGAAGCTTTCTTT CASSYRDSTEAFF
. . TRBJ1-1 TRBV7-2 TGTGCCAGCAGCCCCGGGAATTCGAACACTGAAGCTTTCTTT CASSPGNSNTEAFF
TRBD1 . TRBJ2-3 TRBV19 TGTGCCAGTAGTACCAGGGACAGGGGGGAGACAGATACGCAGTATTTT CASSTRDRGETDTQYF
. . TRBJ2-3 TRBV5-6 TGTGCCAGCAGAGGGGCCCTTAGAGTAAACACAGATACGCAGTATTTT CASRGALRVNTDTQYF
TRBD1 . TRBJ1-2 TRBV28 TGTGCCAGCAGTTTATTCAGGGGGCAGGATCCTGGCTACACCTTC CASSLFRGQDPGYTF
. . TRBJ1-2 TRBV2 TGTGCCAGCAGTGCACAGGCTACCTTTTTAGCTAACTATGGCTACACCTTC CASSAQATFLANYGYTF
TRBD2 . TRBJ2-1 TRBV6-2/TRBV6-3 TGTGCCAGCAGCTCTAGCGGGAGGGCCTATGAGCAGTTCTTC CASSSSGRAYEQFF
TRBD2 . TRBJ2-2 TRBV5-6 TGTGCCAGCAGCGGGACTACTAGATCAGGGGAGCTGTTTTTT CASSGTTRSGELFF
TRBD1 . TRBJ1-2 TRBV28 TGTGCCAGCAGATGGAACGTCGGGACAGGGGATGGCTACACCTTC CASRWNVGTGDGYTF